The 9 T cell receptor beta chains in this list originate from one sample, sequenced in a study of spatial heterogeneity in lung cancer. Overall study findings and caveats: Mutation tallies in tumors tracked expanded intratumoral alpha and beta TCR counts.

A single record per CDR3 protein comes from TCRdb applying MiXCR to the 5' RACE reads. The sample includes around 7,800 distinct CDR3 sequences, 8% to 10% seen only once; the top ten take about 4%. Time point of the sample: sample taken at primary tumor resection. The antigens of these receptors remain unknown. The sample was lung tumor tissue, taken at surgery. These receptors all stem from a male donor with early-stage non-small cell lung cancer.

This clonotype is labeled medium-sized (0.01 to 0.1%). As an off-target read in a library built for alpha chains, this beta chain has a frequency of little significance. This chain joins TRBV5-1 and TRBJ2-4; TRBD1 matches at 7 bases. From germline, CDR1 is SGHRS and CDR2 YFSETQ. Losses at the gene ends were 4 bases for V and 1 base for J; bases not matched to a gene: 5. The CDR3 is 15 residues long. This CDR3 reads CASSDPGQAKNIQYF. The DNA for the CDR3 is TGCGCCAGCAGCGACCCGGGACAGGCCAAAAACATTCAGTACTTC.

Of note for this clonotype: For a library built for alpha chains, this beta chain is a stray read; little rests on its size. V and J are TRBV28 and TRBJ1-4; D is perhaps TRBD1 (6 bases). This CDR3 has 15 amino acids. Germline V gives CDR1 MDHEN, CDR2 SYDVKM. The V gene lost 4 bases and the J gene lost 10 bases, with 19 bases spanning the gap. CDR3 nucleotides: TGTGCCAGCAGTTCTCCGGGACACCAAGAGGGAAAACTGTTTTTT. This translates into CASSSPGHQEGKLFF.

This clonotype is categorized as medium-sized. Within a library made for alpha chains, this beta chain is off target, and its count is uninformative. The rearrangement links TRBV29-1 to TRBJ2-3, with D perhaps being TRBD1 or TRBD2 (5 bases each). Germline CDR1 and CDR2: SQVTM and ANQGSEA. The CDR3 runs 11 residues. Trimming stripped 8 bases from V and 5 bases from J, with 11 bases between. Here the CDR3 reads CSKTTGDTQYF. Written as DNA, the CDR3 is TGCAGCAAGACTACAGGAGATACGCAGTATTTT.

On this clonotype: This beta chain lies outside the target of a library built for alpha chains; its clone size means little. The V and J genes are TRBV12-3 or TRBV12-4 and TRBJ1-5, with D possibly matching TRBD1 (5 bases). CDR3 length equals 11 residues. The V gene lost 6 bases and the J gene lost 11 bases, with 11 bases spanning the gap. The CDR3 spells CASSESGTQHF. CDR3 bases: TGTGCCAGCAGCGAATCAGGGACCCAGCATTTT.

By proportion, this clonotype is medium-sized. The library was designed around alpha chains, so this beta chain is a stray read whose abundance carries little weight. The chain couples TRBV3-1 to TRBJ2-7; tentative D call: TRBD1 (6 bases). There are 13 residues in the CDR3. V was pared by 0 bases and J by 6 bases, with 9 bases between. Germline CDR1 is LGHDT and CDR2 is YNNKEL (reference sequence). This CDR3 reads CASSQEGTTEQYF. The CDR3 DNA sequence: TGTGCCAGCAGCCAAGAAGGGACAACCGAGCAGTACTTC.

This clonotype ranks as medium-sized. This beta chain is off target for a library built for alpha chains, so its abundance means little. The chain has TRBV29-1 and TRBJ2-3; the match to TRBD2 covers 14 bases. Germline trimming cut 4 bases from V and 8 bases from J; bases unmatched to any gene: 17. Germline V lookup: CDR1 SQVTM, CDR2 ANQGSEA. There are 18 residues in the CDR3. The CDR3 loop reads CSVGEFPGLAGVSGTQYF. For the CDR3, the DNA is TGCAGCGTTGGGGAGTTCCCGGGACTAGCGGGAGTCTCGGGTACGCAGTATTTT.

This clonotype was detected many times. This beta chain is a stray read from a library made for alpha chains; its abundance is not meaningful. The V call is TRBV10-3, the J call TRBJ2-7, with a possible D match to TRBD2 (7 bases). The length of the CDR3 is 14 residues. Trimming cost V 8 bases and J 4 bases, with 18 bases left between them. CDR1 and CDR2 from the germline V gene are ENHRY and SYGVKD. Here the CDR3 reads CAIGSAGAAYEQYF. The CDR3 DNA sequence: TGTGCCATCGGATCGGCGGGGGCCGCTTACGAGCAGTACTTC.

This clonotype was detected ten times or more. A library prepared for alpha chains yielded this beta chain as an off-target read; its size is of little meaning. The chain is built from TRBV5-1 and TRBJ1-4; 8 positions agree with TRBD1. This CDR3 is built from 15 residues. The V and J ends lost 1 base and 5 bases, in that order; junction bases with no gene match: 4. CDR1 is SGHRS, CDR2 YFSETQ, per germline. In DNA, the CDR3 is TGCGCCAGCAGCTTGCAGGGACAGGAAAATGAAAAACTGTTTTTT. It yields the protein CASSLQGQENEKLFF.

Judged by abundance, this clonotype is medium-sized. Since the library was made to target alpha chains, this beta chain is a stray read and its abundance is not meaningful. This rearrangement joins TRBV18 to TRBJ1-2, with D possibly matching TRBD1 (5 bases). Trimming cost V 4 bases and J 1 base, with 22 bases left between them. Germline CDR1 is KGHSH and CDR2 is LQKENI. The CDR3 is made up of 18 amino acids. CDR3 DNA sequence: TGTGCCAGCTCACGGTTTCCGGTCGGGACCGAAGATAACTATGGCTACACCTTC. Translating it yields CASSRFPVGTEDNYGYTF.